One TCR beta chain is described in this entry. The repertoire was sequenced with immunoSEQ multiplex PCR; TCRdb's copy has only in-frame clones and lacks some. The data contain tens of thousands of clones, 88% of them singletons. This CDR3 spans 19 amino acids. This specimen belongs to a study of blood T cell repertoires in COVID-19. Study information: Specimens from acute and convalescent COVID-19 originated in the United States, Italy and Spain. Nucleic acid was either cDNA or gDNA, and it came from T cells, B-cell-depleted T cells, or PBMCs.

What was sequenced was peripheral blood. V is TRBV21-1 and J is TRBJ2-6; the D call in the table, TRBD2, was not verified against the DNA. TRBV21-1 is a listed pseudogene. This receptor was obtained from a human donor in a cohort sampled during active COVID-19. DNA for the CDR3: TGTGCCAGCAGCAAAGTGGCAGTAGCGGGGGGGCCTGGGGCCAACGTCCTGACTTTC. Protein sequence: CASSKVAVAGGPGANVLTF.